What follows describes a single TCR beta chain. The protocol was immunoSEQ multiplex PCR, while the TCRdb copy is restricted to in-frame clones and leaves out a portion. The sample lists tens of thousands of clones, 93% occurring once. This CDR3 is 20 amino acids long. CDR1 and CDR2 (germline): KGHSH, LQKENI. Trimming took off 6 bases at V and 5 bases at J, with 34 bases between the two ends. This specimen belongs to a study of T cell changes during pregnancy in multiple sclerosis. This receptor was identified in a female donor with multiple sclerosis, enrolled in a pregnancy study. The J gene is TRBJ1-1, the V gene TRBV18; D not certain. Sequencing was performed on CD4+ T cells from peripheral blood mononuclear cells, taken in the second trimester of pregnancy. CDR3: CASSPLPSDAIRGKGTEAFF. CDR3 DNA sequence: TGTGCCAGCTCTCCTTTACCAAGCGACGCCATCCGAGGTAAAGGTACTGAAGCTTTCTTT.